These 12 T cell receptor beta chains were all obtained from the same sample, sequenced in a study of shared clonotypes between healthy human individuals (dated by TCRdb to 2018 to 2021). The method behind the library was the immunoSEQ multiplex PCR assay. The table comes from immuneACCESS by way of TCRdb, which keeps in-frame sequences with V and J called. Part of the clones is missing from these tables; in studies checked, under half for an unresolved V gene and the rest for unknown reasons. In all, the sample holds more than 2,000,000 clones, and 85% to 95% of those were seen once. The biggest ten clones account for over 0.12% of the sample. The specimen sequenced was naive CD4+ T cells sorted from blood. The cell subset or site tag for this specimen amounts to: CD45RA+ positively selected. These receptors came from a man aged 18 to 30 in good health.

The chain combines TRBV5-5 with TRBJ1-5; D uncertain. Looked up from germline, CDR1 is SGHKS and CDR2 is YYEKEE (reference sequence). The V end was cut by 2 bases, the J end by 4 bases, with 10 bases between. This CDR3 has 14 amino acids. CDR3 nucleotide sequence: TGTGCCAGCAGCTTCGGACTCCTGAATCAGCCCCAGCATTTT. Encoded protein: CASSFGLLNQPQHF.

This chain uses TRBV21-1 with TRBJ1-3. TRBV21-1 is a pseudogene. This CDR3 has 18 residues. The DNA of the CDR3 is TGTGCCAGCAGCAAAGAGGGGGGCAAGGAAAGCTCTGGAAACACCATATATTTT. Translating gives CASSKEGGKESSGNTIYF.

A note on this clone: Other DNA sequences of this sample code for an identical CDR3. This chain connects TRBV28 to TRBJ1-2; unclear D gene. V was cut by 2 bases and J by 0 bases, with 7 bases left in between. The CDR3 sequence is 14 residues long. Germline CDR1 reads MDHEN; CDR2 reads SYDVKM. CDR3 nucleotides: TGTGCCAGCAGTTTAACGGGGACTAACTATGGCTACACCTTC. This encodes CASSLTGTNYGYTF.

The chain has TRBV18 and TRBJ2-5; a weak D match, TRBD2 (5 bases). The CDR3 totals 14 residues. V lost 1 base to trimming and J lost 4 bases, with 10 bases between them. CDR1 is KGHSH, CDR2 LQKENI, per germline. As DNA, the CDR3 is TGTGCCAGCTCACCACTAGGAGCGGCAGAGACCCAGTACTTC. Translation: CASSPLGAAETQYF.

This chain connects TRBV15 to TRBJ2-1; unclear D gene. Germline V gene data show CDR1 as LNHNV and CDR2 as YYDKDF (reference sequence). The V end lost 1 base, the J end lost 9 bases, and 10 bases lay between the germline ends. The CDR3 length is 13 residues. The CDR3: CATSRARAGEQFF. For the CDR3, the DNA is TGTGCCACCAGCAGAGCCAGAGCTGGTGAGCAGTTCTTC.

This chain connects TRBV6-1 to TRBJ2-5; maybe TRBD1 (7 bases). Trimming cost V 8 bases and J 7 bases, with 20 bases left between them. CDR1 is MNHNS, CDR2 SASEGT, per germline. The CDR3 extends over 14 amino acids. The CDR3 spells CASDRQGGRGTQYF. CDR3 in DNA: TGTGCCAGCGATCGACAGGGAGGCAGGGGGACCCAGTACTTC.

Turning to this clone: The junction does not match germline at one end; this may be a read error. CDR3 sequence: CASSFGQSGTDTQYF. As DNA, the CDR3 is TGTGCTAGCAGCTTTGGACAGTCGGGAACAGATACGCAGTATTTT. V is TRBV7-7 and J is TRBJ2-3, with D possibly being TRBD1 (6 bases). The CDR3 extends over 15 amino acids. Per the germline V gene, CDR1 is SSHAT and CDR2 is FNYEAQ (reference sequence).

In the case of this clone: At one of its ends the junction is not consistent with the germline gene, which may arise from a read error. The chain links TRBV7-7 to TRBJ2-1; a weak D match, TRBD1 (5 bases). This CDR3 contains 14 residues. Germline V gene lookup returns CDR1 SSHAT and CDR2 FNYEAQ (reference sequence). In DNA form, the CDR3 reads TGTGCTAGCAGCAAGACTCAGGGTGGGGCTGAGCAGTTCTTC. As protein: CASSKTQGGAEQFF.

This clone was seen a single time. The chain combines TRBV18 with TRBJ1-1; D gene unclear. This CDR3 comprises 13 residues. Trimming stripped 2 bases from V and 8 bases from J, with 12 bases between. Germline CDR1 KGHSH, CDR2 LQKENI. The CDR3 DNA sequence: TGTGCCAGCTCACCAGGATTGGACCTAGAAGCTTTCTTT. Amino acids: CASSPGLDLEAFF.

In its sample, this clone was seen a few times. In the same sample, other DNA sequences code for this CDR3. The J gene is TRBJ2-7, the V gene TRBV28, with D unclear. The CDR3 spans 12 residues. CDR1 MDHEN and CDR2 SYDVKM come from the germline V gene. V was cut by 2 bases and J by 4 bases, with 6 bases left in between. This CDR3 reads CASSLVGYEQYF. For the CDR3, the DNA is TGTGCCAGCAGTTTAGTAGGGTACGAGCAGTACTTC.

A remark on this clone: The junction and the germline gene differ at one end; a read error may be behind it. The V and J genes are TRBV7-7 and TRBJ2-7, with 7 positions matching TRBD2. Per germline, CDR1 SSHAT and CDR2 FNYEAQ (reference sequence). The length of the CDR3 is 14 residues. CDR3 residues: CASSPAGARDEQYF. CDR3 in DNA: TGTGCTAGCAGCCCCGCGGGAGCCCGGGACGAGCAGTACTTC.

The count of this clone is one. CDR3 in DNA: TGTGCCAGCAGTTACTTGGGGTCGACAGGGGGAACGCCCCAGCATTTT. Encoded protein: CASSYLGSTGGTPQHF. This rearrangement joins TRBV6-6 to TRBJ1-5, with 9 bases matching TRBD1. The junction had 10 bases not matched to a gene; V was cut back by 1 base and J by 9 bases. The CDR3 has 16 residues. CDR1 and CDR2 (germline): MNHNY, SVGAGI (reference sequence).